Shown below are 11 T cell receptor beta chains from a single sample sequenced in a study of blood T cell repertoires in COVID-19. Clones were sequenced by immunoSEQ multiplex PCR, and TCRdb holds only the in-frame ones, with some missing. This table has 250,000 to 300,000 clones, roughly 89% appearing once. Specimen: PBMCs or T cells enriched from blood (not recorded which). These receptors originate from a woman in her sixties who had recovered from COVID-19.

This chain connects TRBV5-1 to TRBJ1-2; D might be TRBD1 (5 bases). Trimming took off 6 bases at V and 1 base at J, with 13 bases between the two ends. Germline V gene data show CDR1 as SGHRS and CDR2 as YFSETQ. The CDR3 extends over 14 amino acids. In nucleotides, the CDR3 is TGCGCCAGCACCAACGGGGGGAGTAACTATGGCTACACCTTC. Encoded protein: CASTNGGSNYGYTF.

The chain carries TRBV11-2 and TRBJ1-1, with D unresolved. The germline CDR1 and CDR2 sequences are SGHAT and FQNNGV. CDR3 size: 11 residues. The germline V and J ends were trimmed by 4 bases and 7 bases, with 7 bases remaining between them. CDR3 DNA sequence: TGTGCCAGCAGCTCCTCTTATGAAGCTTTCTTT. It encodes CASSSSYEAFF.

The CDR3, as DNA: TGTGCCACCCCCCACCGGGGTAACAATCAGCCCCAGCATTTT. Translating gives CATPHRGNNQPQHF. This chain joins TRBV24-1 and TRBJ1-5, with D hard to call. The germline V gene encodes CDR1 KGHDR and CDR2 SFDVKD. Trimming cost V 9 bases and J 3 bases, with 14 bases left between them. CDR3 length equals 14 residues.

The V gene is TRBV5-6, the J gene TRBJ1-5; 9 bases match TRBD1. The CDR3 sequence is 16 residues long. V trimming: 6 bases; J trimming: 9 bases; junction bases outside the gene matches: 16. Looked up from germline, CDR1 is SGHDT and CDR2 is YYEEEE. This CDR3 reads CASTSSTGTGTGPQHF. CDR3 sequence (DNA): TGTGCCAGCACCTCGTCAACCGGGACAGGGACTGGGCCCCAGCATTTT.

This CDR3 is CATSRDGGLAGVDGELFF. DNA for the CDR3: TGTGCCACCAGCAGAGATGGCGGACTAGCGGGGGTGGACGGGGAGCTGTTTTTT. The chain joins TRBV15 to TRBJ2-2; 13 bases map to TRBD2. CDR1 and CDR2 from the germline V gene are LNHNV and YYDKDF (reference sequence). V lost 0 bases to trimming and J lost 7 bases; unmatched junction nucleotides: 8. The CDR3 has 18 amino acids.

The V call is TRBV11-1, the J call TRBJ1-2; D might be TRBD1 (5 bases). The CDR3 has 13 residues. Trimming took 5 bases from V and 3 from J, leaving 10 bases between them. Looked up from germline, CDR1 is SGHAT and CDR2 is FQDESV (reference sequence). CDR3 in amino acids: CASSPQGDYGYTF. In DNA form, the CDR3 reads TGTGCCAGCAGCCCTCAGGGTGACTATGGCTACACCTTC.

The chain uses TRBV7-9 and TRBJ2-2; 9 bases match TRBD2. The V gene end was trimmed by 2 bases and the J gene end by 7 bases; junction bases not matched to a gene: 8. The CDR3 runs 16 residues. CDR1 SEHNR and CDR2 FQNEAQ come from the germline V gene (reference sequence). This CDR3 is CASSLRGGLAVGELFF. The CDR3 DNA reads as TGTGCCAGCAGCTTAAGAGGGGGACTAGCCGTCGGGGAGCTGTTTTTT.

The V call is TRBV4-1, the J call TRBJ1-4, with TRBD1 matching over 8 bases. Looked up from germline, CDR1 is MGHRA and CDR2 is YSYEKL. The J segment lost 5 bases and the V segment lost 6 bases, leaving 5 bases of the junction unmatched. The CDR3 runs to 14 residues. The CDR3 sequence is CASRLTGANEKLFF. Written as DNA, the CDR3 is TGCGCCAGCAGACTGACAGGGGCCAATGAAAAACTGTTTTTT.

The chain has TRBV27 and TRBJ2-7; 7 nucleotides match TRBD2. CDR3 length equals 14 residues. Germline trimming cut 3 bases from V and 2 bases from J; bases unmatched to any gene: 4. CDR1 and CDR2 (germline): MNHEY, SMNVEV (reference sequence). The CDR3 loop reads CASSFRGGTYEQYF. The CDR3 region has the DNA TGTGCCAGCAGTTTTAGGGGAGGGACCTACGAGCAGTACTTC.

The chain is built from TRBV24-1 and TRBJ1-5; no definite D call. Trimming shortened V by 5 bases and J by 9 bases, and 7 bases separated the two germline ends. The germline CDR1 and CDR2 sequences are KGHDR and SFDVKD. The CDR3 sequence is 11 residues long. CDR3 region: CATSVSRPQHF. DNA for the CDR3: TGTGCCACCAGTGTCTCCCGGCCCCAGCATTTT.

This clone was picked up one time. CDR3 sequence: CASSLYGQGYHEQYF. CDR3 DNA sequence: TGTGCCAGCAGCTTGTATGGACAGGGGTACCACGAGCAGTACTTC. The rearrangement links TRBV5-4 to TRBJ2-7; TRBD1 matches at 9 bases. CDR3 length: 15 residues. With V trimmed by 1 base and J by 5 bases, 7 bases remained unmatched. The germline V gene has CDR1 SGHNT and CDR2 YYREEE (reference sequence).